This T cell receptor beta chain was identified in a study of T cell changes during pregnancy in multiple sclerosis. Measured with immunoSEQ multiplex PCR; TCRdb has only the in-frame clones, and not every one. Of under 90,000 clones in the sample, 80% to 95% were seen once. V was trimmed by 7 bases and J by 1 base, leaving 17 bases between them. The V gene's germline CDR1 is SQVTM and CDR2 ANQGSEA. This CDR3 comprises 14 residues. The receptor was derived from a female donor in good health, enrolled as a control in a pregnancy study. The V and J genes are TRBV29-1 and TRBJ2-7, with a possible D match to TRBD2 (8 bases). The input for sequencing was peripheral blood, taken after pregnancy. The CDR3 loop reads CSASGGGKSYEQYF. CDR3 sequence (DNA): TGCAGCGCCTCGGGAGGGGGCAAATCCTACGAGCAGTACTTC.